This T cell receptor (beta chain) was documented in a study of blood T cell repertoires in COVID-19. Across the whole study: Nucleic acid was either cDNA or gDNA, and it came from T cells, B-cell-depleted T cells, or PBMCs.

This CDR3 is 16 amino acids long. CDR1 is LGHDT, CDR2 YNNKEL, per germline (reference sequence). V lost 4 bases to trimming and J lost 4 bases, with 14 bases between them. Original processing notes: Estimation of nucleated cell counts relied on the amplification of reference gene primers. Generated by immunoSEQ multiplex PCR, the TCRdb table keeps only in-frame clones and is missing some. That table gives V, J and clone size, and the DNA gave D and trimming. The table shows under 200,000 clones, with roughly 80% occurring only once. Sequenced sample: peripheral blood. This rearrangement joins TRBV3-1 (or the pseudogene TRBV3-2) to TRBJ2-6; a weak D match, TRBD1 (5 bases). This clonotype was sampled from a man in his 70s with acute or convalescent COVID-19. CDR3 DNA: TGTGCCAGCAGCCGTAGGGGCGCGACCGGGGCCAACGTCCTGACTTTC. Residues: CASSRRGATGANVLTF.